The rows below give T cell receptor beta chains drawn from one sample of a study of neoadjuvant anti-PD-1 for oral cavity cancer. Assay: immunoSEQ multiplex PCR; the TCRdb copy retains only in-frame clones and omits some. The profile shows some 61,000 clones, 80% to 90% of them singletons. The sequenced sample was PBMCs, obtained after nivolumab (anti-PD-1) treatment. The receptors stem from a person aged 35-79 years with oral cavity squamous cell carcinoma. The CDR3 runs from the conserved cysteine through the conserved F or W. D genes are given only for firm matches. Size tells how often a clone was seen (once, few, many) or the class of an expanded clone, and some rows leave it out.

d_gene: .
v_gene: TRBV9
j_gene: TRBJ2-5
abundance: few
CDR3aa: CASSPGDQETQYF
CDR3nt: TGTGCCAGCAGCCCCGGGGACCAAGAGACCCAGTACTTC

d_gene: .
v_gene: TRBV10-3
j_gene: TRBJ1-1
abundance: .
CDR3aa: CAISWDATEAFF
CDR3nt: TGTGCCATCAGTTGGGACGCTACTGAAGCTTTCTTT

d_gene: .
v_gene: TRBV5-4
j_gene: TRBJ1-5
abundance: .
CDR3aa: CASSLDQNQPQHF
CDR3nt: TGTGCCAGCAGCTTGGACCAAAATCAGCCCCAGCATTTT

d_gene: .
v_gene: TRBV11-3
j_gene: TRBJ2-3
abundance: .
CDR3aa: CASSLMSTDTQYF
CDR3nt: TGTGCCAGCAGCTTAATGAGCACAGATACGCAGTATTTT

d_gene: .
v_gene: TRBV6-5
j_gene: TRBJ1-4
abundance: .
CDR3aa: CASSSSGATNEKLFF
CDR3nt: TGTGCCAGCAGCTCTTCAGGTGCAACTAATGAAAAACTGTTTTTT

d_gene: .
v_gene: TRBV7-9
j_gene: TRBJ1-1
abundance: .
CDR3aa: CASSLGQMNTEAFF
CDR3nt: TGTGCCAGCAGCTTAGGGCAGATGAACACTGAAGCTTTCTTT

d_gene: .
v_gene: TRBV10-3
j_gene: TRBJ2-5
abundance: once
CDR3aa: CAISEGGAEKKETQYF
CDR3nt: TGTGCCATCAGTGAGGGCGGGGCGGAAAAGAAGGAGACCCAGTACTTC

d_gene: .
v_gene: TRBV2
j_gene: TRBJ2-3
abundance: .
CDR3aa: CAEGRLVQMNQFTDTQYF
CDR3nt: TGTGCCGAGGGGAGACTAGTCCAAATGAATCAATTCACAGATACGCAGTATTTT

d_gene: .
v_gene: TRBV2
j_gene: TRBJ2-5
abundance: .
CDR3aa: CASSVQNGAGKETQYF
CDR3nt: TGTGCCAGCAGTGTCCAAAATGGGGCGGGGAAAGAGACCCAGTACTTC

d_gene: .
v_gene: TRBV30
j_gene: TRBJ2-1
abundance: .
CDR3aa: CAWSQYYNEQFF
CDR3nt: TGTGCCTGGAGTCAATACTACAATGAGCAGTTCTTC

d_gene: .
v_gene: TRBV2
j_gene: TRBJ2-1
abundance: few
CDR3aa: CASRFSTGYNEQFF
CDR3nt: TGTGCCAGCAGATTCTCGACAGGTTACAATGAGCAGTTCTTC

d_gene: .
v_gene: TRBV30
j_gene: TRBJ2-7
abundance: .
CDR3aa: CAWSTGRDHYEQYF
CDR3nt: TGTGCCTGGAGTACGGGGCGGGATCACTACGAGCAGTACTTC

d_gene: .
v_gene: TRBV6-6
j_gene: TRBJ1-1
abundance: .
CDR3aa: CASSDNPDEAFF
CDR3nt: TGTGCCAGCAGTGACAACCCAGATGAAGCTTTCTTT

d_gene: .
v_gene: TRBV19
j_gene: TRBJ2-7
abundance: .
CDR3aa: CASTPPGNSYEQYF
CDR3nt: TGTGCCAGTACCCCCCCGGGGAACTCCTACGAGCAGTACTTC

d_gene: .
v_gene: TRBV10-3
j_gene: TRBJ2-7
abundance: .
CDR3aa: CAIRETSMGEQYF
CDR3nt: TGTGCCATCAGAGAGACTAGTATGGGCGAGCAGTACTTC

d_gene: TRBD2
v_gene: TRBV2
j_gene: TRBJ2-7
abundance: .
CDR3aa: CASRDAGTSGNEQYF
CDR3nt: TGTGCCAGCAGAGACGCGGGGACTAGCGGGAACGAGCAGTACTTC

d_gene: TRBD1
v_gene: TRBV5-1
j_gene: TRBJ2-3
abundance: .
CDR3aa: CASSGNPGQESTQYF
CDR3nt: TGCGCCAGCAGCGGAAACCCGGGACAGGAGAGCACGCAGTATTTT

d_gene: .
v_gene: TRBV19
j_gene: TRBJ2-7
abundance: .
CDR3aa: CASSPGAANYEQYF
CDR3nt: TGCGCCAGTAGCCCAGGGGCGGCCAACTACGAGCAGTACTTC

d_gene: TRBD2
v_gene: TRBV4-1
j_gene: TRBJ2-5
abundance: .
CDR3aa: CASSQGASGHQETQYF
CDR3nt: TGCGCCAGCAGCCAAGGGGCTAGCGGGCACCAAGAGACCCAGTACTTC

d_gene: .
v_gene: TRBV19
j_gene: TRBJ2-3
abundance: .
CDR3aa: CASSSRSSTDTQYF
CDR3nt: TGTGCCAGTAGTAGTAGATCGAGCACAGATACGCAGTATTTT

d_gene: TRBD1
v_gene: TRBV30
j_gene: TRBJ2-2
abundance: .
CDR3aa: CAWSVQGATGELFF
CDR3nt: TGTGCCTGGAGTGTCCAGGGGGCCACCGGGGAGCTGTTTTTT

d_gene: .
v_gene: TRBV5-6
j_gene: TRBJ1-1
abundance: .
CDR3aa: CASSLESGIMNTEAFF
CDR3nt: TGTGCCAGCAGCTTGGAGTCAGGCATCATGAACACTGAAGCTTTCTTT

d_gene: TRBD2
v_gene: TRBV6-5
j_gene: TRBJ2-7
abundance: .
CDR3aa: CASRGREGYEQYF
CDR3nt: TGTGCCAGCAGAGGGCGGGAGGGTTACGAGCAGTACTTC

d_gene: .
v_gene: TRBV6-6
j_gene: TRBJ2-5
abundance: .
CDR3aa: CASSYGHQETQYF
CDR3nt: TGTGCCAGCAGTTACGGACACCAAGAGACCCAGTACTTC

d_gene: .
v_gene: TRBV5-1
j_gene: TRBJ1-2
abundance: .
CDR3aa: CASSLDKSGTLYGYTF
CDR3nt: TGCGCCAGCAGCTTGGATAAGTCGGGCACTCTCTATGGCTACACCTTC

d_gene: .
v_gene: TRBV6-1
j_gene: TRBJ1-1
abundance: .
CDR3aa: CASTLRGSNTEAFF
CDR3nt: TGTGCCAGCACCTTAAGGGGCAGCAACACTGAAGCTTTCTTT

d_gene: TRBD2
v_gene: TRBV6-5
j_gene: TRBJ2-3
abundance: .
CDR3aa: CASRLGGSTTDTQYF
CDR3nt: TGTGCCAGCAGGCTCGGCGGGAGTACCACAGATACGCAGTATTTT

d_gene: .
v_gene: TRBV30
j_gene: TRBJ2-3
abundance: .
CDR3aa: CAWSVQGGTDTQYF
CDR3nt: TGTGCCTGGAGTGTACAAGGGGGCACAGATACGCAGTATTTT

d_gene: TRBD2
v_gene: TRBV2
j_gene: TRBJ2-3
abundance: .
CDR3aa: CASERDLTDTQYF
CDR3nt: TGTGCCTCGGAGCGGGATCTCACAGATACGCAGTATTTT

d_gene: TRBD1
v_gene: TRBV30
j_gene: TRBJ2-4
abundance: .
CDR3aa: CAWQTDRDYIQYF
CDR3nt: TGTGCCTGGCAAACGGACAGGGATTACATTCAGTACTTC

d_gene: .
v_gene: TRBV7-3
j_gene: TRBJ2-7
abundance: .
CDR3aa: CASSLTQGYEQYF
CDR3nt: TGTGCCAGCAGCTTAACGCAGGGGTACGAGCAGTACTTC

d_gene: .
v_gene: TRBV27
j_gene: TRBJ1-5
abundance: .
CDR3aa: CASSPYGEPQHF
CDR3nt: TGTGCCAGCAGTCCCTACGGGGAACCCCAGCATTTT

d_gene: TRBD1
v_gene: TRBV12-5
j_gene: TRBJ2-3
abundance: .
CDR3aa: CASAQGNRGNTDTQYF
CDR3nt: TGTGCTAGTGCTCAGGGGAACAGGGGAAACACAGATACGCAGTATTTT

d_gene: TRBD1
v_gene: TRBV2
j_gene: TRBJ1-1
abundance: .
CDR3aa: CASRQGAGEAFF
CDR3nt: TGTGCCAGCAGACAGGGGGCAGGAGAAGCTTTCTTT

d_gene: .
v_gene: TRBV2
j_gene: TRBJ2-1
abundance: .
CDR3aa: CASRKGALNEQFF
CDR3nt: TGTGCCAGCAGAAAAGGTGCCCTCAATGAGCAGTTCTTC

d_gene: TRBD1
v_gene: TRBV6-1
j_gene: TRBJ2-7
abundance: few
CDR3aa: CASRSRRQGVEQYF
CDR3nt: TGTGCCAGCAGAAGTCGTAGGCAGGGGGTCGAGCAGTACTTC

d_gene: .
v_gene: TRBV30
j_gene: TRBJ2-2
abundance: .
CDR3aa: CAWRPSRADTGELFF
CDR3nt: TGTGCCTGGAGACCCTCCAGGGCGGACACCGGGGAGCTGTTTTTT

d_gene: TRBD2
v_gene: TRBV28
j_gene: TRBJ2-3
abundance: .
CDR3aa: CASSPSGEWADTQYF
CDR3nt: TGTGCCAGCTCCCCTAGCGGGGAGTGGGCGGATACGCAGTATTTT

d_gene: .
v_gene: TRBV15
j_gene: TRBJ1-5
abundance: .
CDR3aa: CATSRAWWPQHF
CDR3nt: TGTGCCACCAGCCGTGCCTGGTGGCCCCAGCATTTT

d_gene: .
v_gene: TRBV6-5
j_gene: TRBJ2-3
abundance: few
CDR3aa: CATQGLRDNTDTQYF
CDR3nt: TGTGCCACCCAGGGGCTCCGGGACAACACAGATACGCAGTATTTT

d_gene: TRBD1
v_gene: TRBV29-1
j_gene: TRBJ1-1
abundance: .
CDR3aa: CSGGQGSHTEAFF
CDR3nt: TGCAGCGGGGGACAGGGGTCGCACACTGAAGCTTTCTTT

d_gene: .
v_gene: TRBV5-6
j_gene: TRBJ2-1
abundance: .
CDR3aa: CASSFSGTSNNEQFF
CDR3nt: TGTGCCAGCAGCTTTTCCGGGACGTCTAACAATGAGCAGTTCTTC

d_gene: .
v_gene: TRBV7-9
j_gene: TRBJ1-1
abundance: .
CDR3aa: CASSLRPEWDTEAFF
CDR3nt: TGTGCCAGCAGCTTACGTCCCGAGTGGGACACTGAAGCTTTCTTT

d_gene: TRBD2
v_gene: TRBV19
j_gene: TRBJ2-3
abundance: .
CDR3aa: CASSLAGTDTQYF
CDR3nt: TGTGCCAGTTCCCTAGCGGGCACAGATACGCAGTATTTT

d_gene: TRBD1
v_gene: TRBV5-1
j_gene: TRBJ2-2
abundance: .
CDR3aa: CASSLRTGGTGELFF
CDR3nt: TGCGCCAGCAGCTTGAGGACAGGGGGCACCGGGGAGCTGTTTTTT

d_gene: .
v_gene: TRBV15
j_gene: TRBJ2-1
abundance: .
CDR3aa: CATSRGEHEQFF
CDR3nt: TGTGCCACCAGCAGAGGAGAGCATGAGCAGTTCTTC

d_gene: .
v_gene: TRBV10-3
j_gene: TRBJ2-5
abundance: .
CDR3aa: CAISDQGSETQYF
CDR3nt: TGTGCCATCAGTGATCAGGGTTCGGAGACCCAGTACTTC

d_gene: TRBD2
v_gene: TRBV10-3
j_gene: TRBJ2-3
abundance: .
CDR3aa: CATGTSGIPDTQYF
CDR3nt: TGTGCCACCGGGACTAGCGGGATCCCAGATACGCAGTATTTT

d_gene: .
v_gene: TRBV30
j_gene: TRBJ2-1
abundance: .
CDR3aa: CALSSGYYNEQFF
CDR3nt: TGTGCCTTATCCTCGGGTTACTACAATGAGCAGTTCTTC